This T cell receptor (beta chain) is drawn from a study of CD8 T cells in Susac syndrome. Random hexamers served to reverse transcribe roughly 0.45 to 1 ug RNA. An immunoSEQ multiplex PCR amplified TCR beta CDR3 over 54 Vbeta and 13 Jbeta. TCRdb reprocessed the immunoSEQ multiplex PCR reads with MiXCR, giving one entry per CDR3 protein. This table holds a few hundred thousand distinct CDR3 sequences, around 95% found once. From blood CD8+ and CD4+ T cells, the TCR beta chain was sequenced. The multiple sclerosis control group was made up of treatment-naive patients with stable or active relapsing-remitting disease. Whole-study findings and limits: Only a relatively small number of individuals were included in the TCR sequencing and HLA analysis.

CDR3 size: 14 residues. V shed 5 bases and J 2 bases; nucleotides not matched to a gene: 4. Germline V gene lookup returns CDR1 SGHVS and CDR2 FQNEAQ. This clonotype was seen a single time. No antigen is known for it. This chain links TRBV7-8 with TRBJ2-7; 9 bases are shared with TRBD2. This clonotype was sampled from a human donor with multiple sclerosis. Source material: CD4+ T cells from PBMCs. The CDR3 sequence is CASSPLAGAYEQYF. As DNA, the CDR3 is TGTGCCAGCAGCCCGTTAGCGGGGGCCTACGAGCAGTACTTC.